The source of this TCR beta chain is a study of blood T cell repertoires in COVID-19. Study-wide background: Both acute and convalescent COVID-19 samples were obtained from the United States, Italy and Spain. From T cells, B-cell-depleted T cells, or PBMCs came the material, which was cDNA or gDNA.

Trimming stripped 2 bases from V and 3 bases from J, with 7 bases between. Germline assignment: CDR1 MNHEY and CDR2 SMNVEV (reference sequence). The CDR3 contains 13 residues. How the authors handled the data: Reference gene primers were amplified, and this amplification served to estimate nucleated cell counts. The table came from immunoSEQ multiplex PCR; TCRdb's copy has only in-frame clones and leaves some out. V, J and clone size derive from that table, while D and trimming were established from the DNA sequence. The profile shows about 180,000 clones, under 85% of them singletons. The chain uses TRBV27 and TRBJ1-1; D not resolved. The TCR was taken from a human donor in a cohort sampled during active COVID-19. Sequenced sample: peripheral blood. This CDR3 reads CASSLGGHTEAFF. The CDR3 nucleotides are TGTGCCAGCAGTTTAGGAGGGCACACTGAAGCTTTCTTT.